This TCR beta chain is from a study of shared clonotypes between healthy human individuals. Notes on the study in general: Sampling used blood alone; tissue repertoires probably differ. Donor scarcity curtailed the genetic and exposure-history diversity represented herein.

Each subset's genomic DNA was split evenly across several immunoSEQ plates. Source study methods: Filtering of immunoSEQ junctional sequences could not match full-length read filtering. Sequencing used immunoSEQ multiplex PCR; TCRdb keeps in-frame clones, though not all of them. Clone size and V and J calls were adopted from that table, with D and trimming inferred from the DNA. The data show about 490,000 clones, with over 60% seen just once and 10% to 15% held by the top ten. CDR1 and CDR2 (germline): MDHEN, SYDVKM. The CDR3 loop spans 19 amino acids. The ends were cut back, 4 bases at V and 5 bases at J, with 27 bases in the middle. In this sample, this clone turned up once. Antigen specificity is unknown.

The sequence was collected from a woman aged 40 to 50 in good health. Some clones in this sample may be carry-over from other donors' samples. Sample: PBMCs. The chain couples TRBV28 to TRBJ1-3, with D perhaps matching TRBD1 (6 bases). Written as DNA, the CDR3 is TGTGCCAGCAGTTCTTCTTGGGGAGGTATCGGGGGGCGTAGAAACACCATATATTTT. This gives the protein CASSSSWGGIGGRRNTIYF. The variable domain in full, with the rest retrieved from reference TRBV28 and TRBJ1-3, is DVKVTQSSRYLVKRTGEKVFLECVQDMDHENMFWYRQDPGLGLRLIYFSYDVKMKEKGDIPEGYSVSREKKERFSLILESASTNQTSMYLCASSSSWGGIGGRRNTIYFGEGSWLTVV.